This section outlines one T cell receptor beta chain sequence together with its context. Its antigen is not known. Germline lookup yields CDR1 MNHNS and CDR2 SASEGT. The germline V and J ends were trimmed by 1 base and 9 bases, with 16 bases remaining between them. The CDR3 totals 15 residues. The sample belongs to a study of Graves' ophthalmopathy and Graves' hyperthyroidism. TCR beta CDR3 regions were amplified from RNA transcripts. Amplification began with first-round RT-PCR using HTBI primers, then second-round multiplex PCR was performed. In TCRdb, the multiplex PCR reads were re-called with MiXCR into one record per CDR3 protein. Here the sample spans 900,000 to 1,200,000 distinct CDR3 sequences, approximately 35% being singletons. Exclusion covered patients with other autoimmune diseases or uncontrolled infections (as well as pregnancy or lactation). General study points: A roughly 84% specificity and around 89% sensitivity were achieved by a 13-signature model that separated ophthalmopathy from stable hyperthyroidism.

The rearrangement uses TRBV6-1 and TRBJ1-5; perhaps TRBD1 as D (5 bases). The sample taken for sequencing was peripheral blood or thyroid tissue (not recorded which). The TCR comes from an adult man with Graves' hyperthyroidism. CDR3 in DNA: TGTGCCAGCAGTGAAGAGGCCTCATCCGGGGGGCCCCAGCATTTT. Its translation: CASSEEASSGGPQHF.